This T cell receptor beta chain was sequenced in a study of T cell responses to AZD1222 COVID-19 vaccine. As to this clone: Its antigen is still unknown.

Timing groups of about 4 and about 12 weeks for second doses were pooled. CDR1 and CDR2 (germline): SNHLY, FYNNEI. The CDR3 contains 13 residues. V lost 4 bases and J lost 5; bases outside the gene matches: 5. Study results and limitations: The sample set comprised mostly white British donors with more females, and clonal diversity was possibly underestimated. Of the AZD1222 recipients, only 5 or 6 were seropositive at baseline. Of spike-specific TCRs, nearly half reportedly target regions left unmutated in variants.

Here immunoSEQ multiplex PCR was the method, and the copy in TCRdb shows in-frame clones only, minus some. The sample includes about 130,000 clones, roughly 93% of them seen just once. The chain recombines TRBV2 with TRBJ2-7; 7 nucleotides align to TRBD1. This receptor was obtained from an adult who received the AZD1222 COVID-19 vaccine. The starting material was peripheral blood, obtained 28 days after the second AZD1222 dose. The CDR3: CASSVRGYDEQYF. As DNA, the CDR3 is TGTGCCAGCAGTGTCAGGGGGTACGACGAGCAGTACTTC. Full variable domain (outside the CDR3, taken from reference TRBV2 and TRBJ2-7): EPEVTQTPSHQVTQMGQEVILRCVPISNHLYFYWYRQILGQKVEFLVSFYNNEISEKSEIFDDQFSVERPDGSNFTLKIRSTKLEDSAMYFCASSVRGYDEQYFGPGTRLTVT.